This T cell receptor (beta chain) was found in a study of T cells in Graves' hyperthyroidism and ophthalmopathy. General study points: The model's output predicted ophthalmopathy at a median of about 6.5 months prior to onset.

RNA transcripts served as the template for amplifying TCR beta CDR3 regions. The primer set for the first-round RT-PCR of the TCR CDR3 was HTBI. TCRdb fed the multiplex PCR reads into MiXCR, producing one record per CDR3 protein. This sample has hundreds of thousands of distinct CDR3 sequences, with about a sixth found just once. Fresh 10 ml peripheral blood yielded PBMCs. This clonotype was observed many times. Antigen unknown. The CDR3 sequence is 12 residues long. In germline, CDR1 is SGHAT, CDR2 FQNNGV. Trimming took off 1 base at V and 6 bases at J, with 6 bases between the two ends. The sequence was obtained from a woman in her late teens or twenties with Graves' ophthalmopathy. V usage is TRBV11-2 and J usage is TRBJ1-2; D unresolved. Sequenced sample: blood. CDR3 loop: CASSLAGDGYTF. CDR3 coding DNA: TGTGCCAGCAGCTTAGCGGGCGATGGCTACACCTTC.